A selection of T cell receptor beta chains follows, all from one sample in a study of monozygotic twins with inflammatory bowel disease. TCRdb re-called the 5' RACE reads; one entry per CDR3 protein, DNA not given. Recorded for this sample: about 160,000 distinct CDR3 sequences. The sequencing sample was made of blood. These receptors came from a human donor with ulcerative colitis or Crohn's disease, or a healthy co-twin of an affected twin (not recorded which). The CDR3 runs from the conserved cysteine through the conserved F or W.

CASRRGEGGDEQYF TRBJ2-7 TRBV2
CAISGTETYEQYF TRBJ2-7 TRBV10-3
CASSPGTGDVETQYF TRBJ2-5 TRBV7-7
CASSPPLRLTDTQYF TRBJ2-3 TRBV7-9
CAISVYGTGGSDEQYF TRBJ2-7 TRBV10-3
CASSLVGHLNTEAFF TRBJ1-1 TRBV7-2
CSARTSGNVMMEFF TRBJ2-1 TRBV20-1
CATSDFRFGGANEQFF TRBJ2-1 TRBV24-1
CAISETSGRALNEQFF TRBJ2-1 TRBV10-3
CASSLTQDQPQHF TRBJ1-5 TRBV12-3/TRBV12-4
CAISESRLGEIDVEQYF TRBJ2-7 TRBV10-3
CASSKVGREGETQYF TRBJ2-5 TRBV21-1
CASSHQQGREYEQYF TRBJ2-7 TRBV4-2
CASSIGAEYSNQPQHF TRBJ1-5 TRBV19
CASSVGGGIAYEQYF TRBJ2-7 TRBV7-3
CSVEAGQGPPGEQYF TRBJ2-7 TRBV29-1
CASSEGGWRTGELFF TRBJ2-2 TRBV10-1
CASSLRGAYEQYF TRBJ2-7 TRBV25-1
CASSLRGGAAENRGSYGQYF TRBJ2-7 TRBV12-3/TRBV12-4
CSASRIAKNIQYF TRBJ2-4 TRBV20-1
CASSQGERLRRFF TRBJ2-1 TRBV14
CASSHAYEQYF TRBJ2-7 TRBV14
CSARDLGTGYTF TRBJ1-2 TRBV20-1
CASSSDGDTQYF TRBJ2-3 TRBV6-4